Included here is one T cell receptor (beta chain) sequence, with context. Its antigen is still unknown. The PCR ran on 60 Vbeta and 13 Jbeta primers. Produced via immunoSEQ multiplex PCR; TCRdb's table is partial and in-frame only. Its listing shows tens of thousands of clones. These data are taken from a study of cytomegalovirus exposure and HLA in healthy donors. Study findings and constraints: A further, later analysis showed that HLA-associated TCR beta chains (compared with equally common others) were more clonally expanded. Judged likely to be a sequencing artifact was a cluster of highly shared sequence variants. What TCR beta sequences reportedly achieved was accurate prediction of HLA-A and HLA-B alleles in most subjects. Data from an earlier analysis indicated that most TCR beta V segments were productive either about 90% or about 30% of the time.

Looked up from germline, CDR1 is GTSNPN and CDR2 is SVGIG (reference sequence). V was clipped by 1 base and J by 4 bases, with 14 bases between them. CDR3 size: 15 residues. The chain has TRBV30 and TRBJ1-3; tentatively, D is TRBD1 (5 bases). This TCR derives from a male donor in good health and CMV-seronegative. The sequencing input was PBMCs. The DNA for the CDR3 is TGTGCCTGGAGTGACGTAGGGGCGGCAGGAAACACCATATATTTT. This translates into CAWSDVGAAGNTIYF.